The rows below give T cell receptor beta chains drawn from one sample of a study of cytomegalovirus exposure and HLA in healthy donors. Clones were sequenced by immunoSEQ multiplex PCR, and TCRdb holds only the in-frame ones, with some missing. The sample contains about 110,000 clones, approximately 80% of which appear only once. The specimen was PBMCs. The receptors here all came from a man aged 25 to 40 in good health and CMV-seropositive. The CDR3 runs from the conserved cysteine through the conserved F or W. D genes are given only for firm matches. Expanded clones are given a class, and other clones once, few, many or no size at all.

V gene: TRBV21-1
J gene: TRBJ1-1
D gene: -
clone size: -
CDR3 protein: CASIKSNTEAFF
CDR3 DNA: TGTGCCAGCATTAAATCGAACACTGAAGCTTTCTTT

V gene: TRBV10-2
J gene: TRBJ1-6
D gene: TRBD1
clone size: few
CDR3 protein: CASSDLGQGRSPLHF
CDR3 DNA: TGCGCCAGCAGTGACCTGGGACAGGGGAGATCACCCCTCCACTTT

V gene: TRBV9
J gene: TRBJ2-2
D gene: TRBD2
clone size: -
CDR3 protein: CASSVARGGTELFF
CDR3 DNA: TGTGCCAGCAGCGTAGCCCGGGGGGGGACGGAGCTGTTTTTT

V gene: TRBV6-1
J gene: TRBJ1-3
D gene: -
clone size: few
CDR3 protein: CASSEVPTGMSGNTIYF
CDR3 DNA: TGTGCCAGCAGTGAAGTACCTACAGGGATGAGTGGAAACACCATATATTTT

V gene: TRBV6-1
J gene: TRBJ2-5
D gene: TRBD1
clone size: -
CDR3 protein: CASSQTGAAQYF
CDR3 DNA: TGTGCCAGCAGTCAGACAGGGGCGGCCCAGTACTTC

V gene: TRBV27
J gene: TRBJ2-7
D gene: TRBD2
clone size: -
CDR3 protein: CASSFGPSGGGYEQYF
CDR3 DNA: TGTGCCAGCAGTTTCGGCCCTAGCGGGGGGGGGTACGAGCAGTACTTC

V gene: TRBV7-8
J gene: TRBJ1-2
D gene: TRBD1
clone size: -
CDR3 protein: CASSLGQDYGYTF
CDR3 DNA: TGTGCCAGCAGCCTGGGACAGGACTATGGCTACACCTTC

V gene: TRBV5-1
J gene: TRBJ1-1
D gene: TRBD1
clone size: -
CDR3 protein: CASSLFGGFRTGGFMNTEAFF
CDR3 DNA: TGCGCCAGCAGCTTGTTTGGGGGGTTTCGAACAGGGGGCTTCATGAACACTGAAGCTTTCTTT

V gene: TRBV7-6
J gene: TRBJ1-5
D gene: TRBD1
clone size: -
CDR3 protein: CASSLLSDRHFNQPQHF
CDR3 DNA: TGTGCCAGCAGCTTACTTTCGGACAGGCATTTTAATCAGCCCCAGCATTTT

V gene: TRBV14
J gene: TRBJ2-1
D gene: TRBD2
clone size: once
CDR3 protein: CASSPTSGGANEQFF
CDR3 DNA: TGTGCCAGCAGCCCGACTAGCGGGGGGGCCAATGAGCAGTTCTTC

V gene: TRBV27
J gene: TRBJ2-7
D gene: TRBD2
clone size: -
CDR3 protein: CASSSGTTTSYEQYF
CDR3 DNA: TGTGCCAGCAGTTCAGGGACTACTACCTCCTACGAGCAGTACTTC

V gene: TRBV30
J gene: TRBJ2-1
D gene: -
clone size: -
CDR3 protein: CAWRGGPSYNEQFF
CDR3 DNA: TGTGCCTGGAGAGGGGGACCCTCCTACAATGAGCAGTTCTTC

V gene: TRBV4-3
J gene: TRBJ2-1
D gene: TRBD2
clone size: few
CDR3 protein: CASSPGPGGYNEQFF
CDR3 DNA: TGCGCCAGCAGCCCCGGCCCGGGGGGCTACAATGAGCAGTTCTTC

V gene: TRBV5-5
J gene: TRBJ2-7
D gene: -
clone size: -
CDR3 protein: CASSAVGRAHEQYF
CDR3 DNA: TGTGCCAGCAGCGCCGTCGGCAGGGCCCACGAGCAGTACTTC

V gene: TRBV13
J gene: TRBJ2-6
D gene: TRBD1
clone size: -
CDR3 protein: CASSYPQGDSGANVLTF
CDR3 DNA: TGTGCCAGCAGCTACCCTCAGGGGGACTCTGGGGCCAACGTCCTGACTTTC

V gene: TRBV25-1
J gene: TRBJ2-5
D gene: -
clone size: once
CDR3 protein: CASDDPGQKETQYF
CDR3 DNA: TGTGCCAGCGATGACCCGGGTCAAAAAGAGACCCAGTACTTC

V gene: TRBV19
J gene: TRBJ2-5
D gene: TRBD2
clone size: -
CDR3 protein: CASSTEKRGPQETQYF
CDR3 DNA: TGTGCCAGTAGTACCGAGAAGCGGGGGCCACAAGAGACCCAGTACTTC

V gene: TRBV15
J gene: TRBJ2-3
D gene: TRBD2
clone size: -
CDR3 protein: CATSRDNRGGVDTQYF
CDR3 DNA: TGTGCCACCAGCAGAGATAATCGCGGGGGGGTGGATACGCAGTATTTT

V gene: TRBV9
J gene: TRBJ2-7
D gene: TRBD2
clone size: -
CDR3 protein: CASSVGGRGYEQYF
CDR3 DNA: TGTGCCAGCAGCGTAGGAGGGAGGGGCTACGAGCAGTACTTC

V gene: TRBV5-1
J gene: TRBJ1-1
D gene: -
clone size: -
CDR3 protein: CASSLGELGTRNTEAFF
CDR3 DNA: TGCGCCAGCAGCTTGGGGGAACTTGGGACAAGGAACACTGAAGCTTTCTTT

V gene: TRBV19
J gene: TRBJ1-2
D gene: -
clone size: -
CDR3 protein: CASSISLDGNNYGYTF
CDR3 DNA: TGTGCCAGTAGTATTTCCCTGGACGGGAATAACTATGGCTACACCTTC

V gene: TRBV2
J gene: TRBJ2-7
D gene: TRBD2
clone size: -
CDR3 protein: CASSGAGGLDSEQYF
CDR3 DNA: TGTGCCAGCAGTGGAGCGGGGGGGCTAGACTCCGAGCAGTACTTC

V gene: TRBV5-1
J gene: TRBJ1-3
D gene: -
clone size: -
CDR3 protein: CASSFGGNSGNTIYF
CDR3 DNA: TGCGCCAGCAGCTTCGGCGGGAACTCTGGAAACACCATATATTTT

V gene: TRBV5-6
J gene: TRBJ1-4
D gene: -
clone size: -
CDR3 protein: CASTLDGRGTNEKLFF
CDR3 DNA: TGTGCCAGCACCCTGGACGGCCGGGGGACTAATGAAAAACTGTTTTTT

V gene: TRBV28
J gene: TRBJ2-3
D gene: TRBD1
clone size: -
CDR3 protein: CATQPGTGTGDTQYF
CDR3 DNA: TGTGCCACCCAGCCAGGTACCGGGACAGGGGATACGCAGTATTTT

V gene: TRBV4-1
J gene: TRBJ2-1
D gene: TRBD1
clone size: -
CDR3 protein: CASSKTGGFGIGFGDNEQFF
CDR3 DNA: TGCGCCAGCAGCAAGACAGGGGGTTTTGGGATAGGTTTCGGGGACAATGAGCAGTTCTTC

V gene: TRBV19
J gene: TRBJ1-1
D gene: -
clone size: few
CDR3 protein: CASTWSGNTEAFF
CDR3 DNA: TGTGCCAGTACATGGTCGGGGAACACTGAAGCTTTCTTT

V gene: TRBV28
J gene: TRBJ1-1
D gene: TRBD1
clone size: once
CDR3 protein: CASSSTGEDTEAFF
CDR3 DNA: TGTGCCAGCAGTTCGACAGGGGAGGATACTGAAGCTTTCTTT

V gene: TRBV19
J gene: TRBJ2-2
D gene: TRBD1
clone size: few
CDR3 protein: CASLDRGQVGELFF
CDR3 DNA: TGTGCCAGCCTGGACAGGGGGCAAGTCGGGGAGCTGTTTTTT

V gene: TRBV19
J gene: TRBJ1-5
D gene: -
clone size: few
CDR3 protein: CAIRTVLSNQPQHF
CDR3 DNA: TGTGCCATCCGGACAGTTCTTAGCAATCAGCCCCAGCATTTT

V gene: TRBV4-2
J gene: TRBJ1-5
D gene: -
clone size: few
CDR3 protein: CASSGRQDINQPQHF
CDR3 DNA: TGTGCCAGCAGCGGACGACAGGATATCAATCAGCCCCAGCATTTT

V gene: TRBV7-3
J gene: TRBJ2-6
D gene: TRBD2
clone size: -
CDR3 protein: CASSSPGGVRASPGANVLTF
CDR3 DNA: TGTGCCAGCAGCTCCCCGGGGGGGGTAAGGGCTTCCCCTGGGGCCAACGTCCTGACTTTC

V gene: TRBV19
J gene: TRBJ1-5
D gene: -
clone size: -
CDR3 protein: CASSIKGGASNQPQHF
CDR3 DNA: TGTGCCAGTAGTATAAAAGGAGGGGCGAGCAATCAGCCCCAGCATTTT

V gene: TRBV25-1
J gene: TRBJ2-5
D gene: -
clone size: -
CDR3 protein: CASSLGQGIRETQYF
CDR3 DNA: TGTGCCAGCTCCCTAGGGCAGGGAATTCGAGAGACCCAGTACTTC

V gene: TRBV19
J gene: TRBJ1-1
D gene: -
clone size: -
CDR3 protein: CASSPDRYGNTEAFF
CDR3 DNA: TGTGCCAGTAGTCCAGACAGGTACGGTAACACTGAAGCTTTCTTT

V gene: TRBV2
J gene: TRBJ1-2
D gene: -
clone size: -
CDR3 protein: CASQQGNYGYTF
CDR3 DNA: TGTGCCAGCCAACAGGGCAACTATGGCTACACCTTC

V gene: TRBV27
J gene: TRBJ2-5
D gene: TRBD1
clone size: once
CDR3 protein: CASSRTGQGLQGTQYF
CDR3 DNA: TGTGCCAGCAGCCGAACGGGACAGGGGCTACAGGGGACCCAGTACTTC

V gene: TRBV7-7
J gene: TRBJ2-1
D gene: TRBD1
clone size: -
CDR3 protein: CASSTGQGNEQFF
CDR3 DNA: TGTGCTAGCAGCACCGGACAGGGCAATGAGCAGTTCTTC

V gene: TRBV7-9
J gene: TRBJ1-3
D gene: -
clone size: -
CDR3 protein: CASSFGSGNTIYF
CDR3 DNA: TGTGCCAGCAGCTTCGGCTCTGGAAACACCATATATTTT

V gene: TRBV7-9
J gene: TRBJ1-2
D gene: -
clone size: -
CDR3 protein: CASSLAESGATF
CDR3 DNA: TGTGCCAGCAGCTTAGCGGAGTCAGGGGCCACCTTC

V gene: TRBV11-2
J gene: TRBJ2-1
D gene: TRBD2
clone size: -
CDR3 protein: CASSLAGLAGPVSYNEQFF
CDR3 DNA: TGTGCCAGCAGCTTAGCGGGACTAGCGGGCCCCGTCTCCTACAATGAGCAGTTCTTC